The 16 T cell receptor beta chains below come from one sample, sequenced in a study of beta chain features in type 1 diabetes. The entirety of the isolated RNA underwent reverse transcription, so expressed TCRB transcripts were sequenced. Some clones are missing from TCRdb's copy, which holds only in-frame ones; the method was immunoSEQ multiplex PCR. The data show about 700,000 clones, about an eighth seen once. Study-level results: TCRB CDR3 length was moderately but significantly reduced in all four CD4+ subsets of Type 1 diabetes patients.

No antigen has been identified for these receptors. Sequencing was performed on naive CD4+ T cells from blood. The receptors were gathered from a young man with type 1 diabetes.

The chain has TRBV5-1 and TRBJ2-5; no definite D call. CDR3 size: 14 residues. Germline CDR1 and CDR2: SGHRS and YFSETQ. V dropped 2 bases and J dropped 2 bases, with 10 bases sitting between them. For the CDR3, the DNA is TGCGCCAGCAGCTTTCAAACCTATCAAGAGACCCAGTACTTC. Translation: CASSFQTYQETQYF.

This clone was found a few times. The chain employs TRBV5-4 and TRBJ2-4, with 7 bases that match TRBD2. Trimming took 0 bases from V and 6 from J; bases not matched to a gene: 3. The length of the CDR3 is 14 residues. Germline loops: CDR1 SGHNT, CDR2 YYREEE (reference sequence). The CDR3 region is CASSLAPSGNIQYF. Here the CDR3 DNA reads TGTGCCAGCAGCTTGGCCCCTAGCGGAAACATTCAGTACTTC.

The sample holds one count of this clone. This sequence joins TRBV7-2 and TRBJ2-7; TRBD1 aligns across 9 bases. Losses at the gene ends were 8 bases for V and 6 bases for J; bases not matched to a gene: 8. This CDR3 comprises 13 residues. Looked up from germline, CDR1 is SGHTA and CDR2 is FQGNSA. CDR3 sequence: CASGTGPLGEQYF. Written as DNA, the CDR3 is TGTGCCAGCGGGACAGGGCCCCTCGGCGAGCAGTACTTC.

This clone has just a few counts. V usage is TRBV6-5 and J usage is TRBJ1-1; D unresolved. Germline V CDR1 and CDR2: MNHEY, SVGAGI. The ends were cut back, 5 bases at V and 0 bases at J, with 4 bases in the middle. The CDR3 has 12 residues. DNA for the CDR3: TGTGCCAGCAGTCGGATGAACACTGAAGCTTTCTTT. Protein product: CASSRMNTEAFF.

This clone was seen a few times. The rearrangement links TRBV7-9 to TRBJ1-3; D possibly corresponds to TRBD1 (5 bases). V was trimmed by 6 bases and J by 3 bases, leaving 12 bases between them. Germline CDR1 is SEHNR and CDR2 is FQNEAQ (reference sequence). CDR3 length: 14 amino acids. CDR3 amino acids: CASRSGTDGNTIYF. CDR3 nucleotides: TGTGCCAGCAGGTCCGGGACGGATGGAAACACCATATATTTT.

This clone turned up a few times. In DNA form, the CDR3 reads TGCAGCGTTCATCCCGGACAGGCCCAAGAGACCCAGTACTTC. Its translation is CSVHPGQAQETQYF. The rearrangement uses TRBV29-1 and TRBJ2-5; 7 bases map to TRBD1. From germline, CDR1 is SQVTM and CDR2 ANQGSEA. J was trimmed by 1 base and V by 5 bases; bases with no gene match: 7. CDR3 length: 14 residues.

The chain is built from TRBV9 and TRBJ1-2; tentative D call: TRBD1 (6 bases). Germline CDR1 is SGDLS and CDR2 is YYNGEE. The length of the CDR3 is 16 residues. Trimming took 4 bases from V and 6 from J, leaving 22 bases between them. CDR3 region: CASSKLTGTPAHGYTF. The CDR3 DNA follows: TGTGCCAGCAGCAAATTAACCGGGACACCGGCCCATGGCTACACCTTC.

This rearrangement joins TRBV15 to TRBJ2-5; TRBD2 aligns across 8 bases. Trimming took 5 bases from V and 5 from J; bases not matched to a gene: 13. This CDR3 is 16 amino acids long. The germline V gene encodes CDR1 LNHNV and CDR2 YYDKDF (reference sequence). CDR3 sequence reads: CATSPLGGGFRETQYF. CDR3 bases: TGTGCCACCAGCCCCCTGGGCGGGGGGTTTCGGGAGACCCAGTACTTC.

A few counts support this clone. The rearrangement joins TRBV5-4 to TRBJ2-7; D possibly uses TRBD1 or TRBD2 (5 bases each). This CDR3 comprises 15 residues. Germline V CDR1 and CDR2: SGHNT, YYREEE (reference sequence). Deletions cut 4 bases from V and 3 bases from J, with 17 bases between. The CDR3 sequence: CASSEGTSRYYEQYF. CDR3 nucleotides: TGTGCCAGCAGCGAAGGGACCAGCCGTTACTACGAGCAGTACTTC.

The chain joins TRBV6-6 to TRBJ1-2, with no clear D. The CDR3 contains 13 residues. V shed 5 bases and J shed 2 bases, with 9 bases lying between them. Germline V gene lookup returns CDR1 MNHNY and CDR2 SVGAGI (reference sequence). The CDR3 loop reads CASSIDGNYGYTF. DNA for the CDR3: TGTGCCAGCAGTATCGACGGGAACTATGGCTACACCTTC.

This clone occurred a few times. This chain links TRBV7-9 with TRBJ2-3, with 7 bases fitting TRBD1. V trimming: 5 bases; J trimming: 1 base; junction bases outside the gene matches: 6. Germline CDR1 SEHNR, CDR2 FQNEAQ (reference sequence). This CDR3 region has 15 residues. This CDR3 is CASSQQGLGTDTQYF. The DNA for the CDR3 is TGTGCCAGCAGCCAACAGGGGTTGGGCACAGATACGCAGTATTTT. The full variable domain, with the rest looked up from reference TRBV7-9 and TRBJ2-3, is DTGVSQNPRHKITKRGQNVTFRCDPISEHNRLYWYRQTLGQGPEFLTYFQNEAQLEKSRLLSDRFSAERPKGSFSTLEIQRTEQGDSAMYLCASSQQGLGTDTQYFGPGTRLTVL.

This clone was recorded a few times. The rearrangement joins TRBV13 to TRBJ1-1; maybe TRBD1 (5 bases). V lost 1 base and J 4 bases, leaving 10 bases between the germline ends. Per germline, CDR1 PRHDT and CDR2 FYEKMQ (reference sequence). CDR3 length: 14 amino acids. CDR3 DNA: TGTGCCAGCAGCTTAGCAGGGTACACCACTGAAGCTTTCTTT. It specifies CASSLAGYTTEAFF.

This clone was found a few times. The chain has TRBV2 and TRBJ1-1; D gene ambiguous. Trimming removed 2 bases at V and 4 bases at J, with 17 bases between. This CDR3 is 16 amino acids long. Looked up from germline, CDR1 is SNHLY and CDR2 is FYNNEI. The CDR3 protein is CASSEFSVPWGTEAFF. The CDR3, as DNA: TGTGCCAGCAGTGAATTCAGCGTCCCTTGGGGCACTGAAGCTTTCTTT.

This chain joins TRBV2 and TRBJ1-4; TRBD1 matches 10 bases. Germline lookup yields CDR1 SNHLY and CDR2 FYNNEI. This CDR3 spans 13 amino acids. Germline trimming cut 8 bases from V and 8 bases from J; bases unmatched to any gene: 5. CDR3 loop: CASRDRGREKLFF. CDR3 DNA: TGTGCCAGCCGGGACAGGGGAAGGGAAAAACTGTTTTTT.

J is TRBJ1-2 and V is TRBV2; the D is unclear. Looked up from germline, CDR1 is SNHLY and CDR2 is FYNNEI. The CDR3 contains 14 residues. The germline V and J ends were trimmed by 7 bases and 0 bases, with 12 bases remaining between them. The CDR3 DNA follows: TGTGCCAGCACCCAGCAGGCCACTAACTATGGCTACACCTTC. Its translation is CASTQQATNYGYTF.

The chain uses TRBV18 and TRBJ1-1, with D possibly TRBD1 on 6 matching bases. The V end was cut by 2 bases, the J end by 5 bases, with 12 bases between. The CDR3 loop spans 14 amino acids. From germline, CDR1 is KGHSH and CDR2 LQKENI. CDR3 sequence reads: CASSPSAGDTEAFF. The CDR3 region has the DNA TGTGCCAGCTCACCATCGGCAGGGGATACTGAAGCTTTCTTT. The whole variable domain, remainder taken from reference TRBV18 and TRBJ1-1, is NAGVMQNPRHLVRRRGQEARLRCSPMKGHSHVYWYRQLPEEGLKFMVYLQKENIIDESGMPKERFSAEFPKEGPSILRIQQVVRGDSAAYFCASSPSAGDTEAFFGQGTRLTVV.